This T cell receptor beta chain was sequenced for a study of blood T cell repertoires in COVID-19. Sequencing used immunoSEQ multiplex PCR; TCRdb keeps in-frame clones, though not all of them. In the table there are around 110,000 clones, under 95% of which are singletons. This CDR3 has 15 amino acids. V dropped 7 bases and J dropped 8 bases, with 21 bases sitting between them. Germline V gene sequence: CDR1 MDHEN, CDR2 SYDVKM. The chain is built from TRBV28 and TRBJ2-1; D is ambiguous. The source is a woman aged 25-40 years with acute or convalescent COVID-19. The sequenced material came from peripheral blood. CDR3 amino acids: CASISRGASFDEQFF. In DNA form, the CDR3 reads TGTGCCAGCATCTCTCGAGGAGCCAGTTTCGATGAGCAGTTCTTC.